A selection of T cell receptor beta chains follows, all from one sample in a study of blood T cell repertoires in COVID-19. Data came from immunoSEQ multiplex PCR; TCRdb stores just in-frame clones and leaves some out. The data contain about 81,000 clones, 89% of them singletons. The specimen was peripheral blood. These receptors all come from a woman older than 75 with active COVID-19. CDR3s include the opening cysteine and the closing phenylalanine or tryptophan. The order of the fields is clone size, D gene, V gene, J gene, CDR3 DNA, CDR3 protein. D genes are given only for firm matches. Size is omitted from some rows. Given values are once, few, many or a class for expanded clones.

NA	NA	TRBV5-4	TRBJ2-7	TGTGCCAGCAGCTTGGAGGCAGGCCCCCTCTACGAGCAGTACTTC	CASSLEAGPLYEQYF
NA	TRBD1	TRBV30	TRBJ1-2	TGTGCCTGGAGTGTGGGCAGGGGGCTGAATGGCTACACCTTC	CAWSVGRGLNGYTF
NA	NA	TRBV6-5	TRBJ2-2	TGTGCCAGCAGTTATTCAAGCGGAACCGGGGAGCTGTTTTTT	CASSYSSGTGELFF
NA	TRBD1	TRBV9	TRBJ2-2	TGTGCCAGCAGCCCGTGGACAGGGGGCACCGGGGAGCTGTTTTTT	CASSPWTGGTGELFF
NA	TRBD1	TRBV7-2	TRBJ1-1	TGTGCCAGCAGCTTAGGACAGGGGCGGACTGAAGCTTTCTTT	CASSLGQGRTEAFF
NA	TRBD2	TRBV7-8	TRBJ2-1	TGTGCCAGCAGCTTAAACAGGGCGGGAGGGCCCGGTGAGCAGTTCTTC	CASSLNRAGGPGEQFF
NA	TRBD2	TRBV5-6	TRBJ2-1	TGTGCCAGCAGCTTTGAGACTAGCAGATACAATGAGCAGTTCTTC	CASSFETSRYNEQFF
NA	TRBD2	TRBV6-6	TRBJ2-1	TGTGCCAGCACCTGGACTAGCGGGAGTAATGAGCAGTTCTTC	CASTWTSGSNEQFF
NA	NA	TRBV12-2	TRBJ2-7	TGTGCAAGTCGCTTAGTTTGGGGCAGACTAGCGGGAATCTCCTACGAGCAGTACTTC	CASRLVWGRLAGISYEQYF
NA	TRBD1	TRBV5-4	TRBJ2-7	TGTGCCAGCAGCCGTCAAAGTGTAGGGACAGGGACTCTTAATGAGCAGTACTTC	CASSRQSVGTGTLNEQYF
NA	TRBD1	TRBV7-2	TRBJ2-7	TGTGCCAGCAGCTCACCAGGGACAGGGATAGCCGAGCAGTACTTC	CASSSPGTGIAEQYF
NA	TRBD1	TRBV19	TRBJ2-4	TGTGCCAGTAGTCCCCGACAGGGCGGTCCCAAAAACATTCAGTACTTC	CASSPRQGGPKNIQYF
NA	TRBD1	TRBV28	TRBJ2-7	TGTGCCAGCAGGCGGACAGGGGCCTACGAGCAGTACTTC	CASRRTGAYEQYF
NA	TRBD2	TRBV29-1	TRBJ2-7	TGCTCCCGGGACACGGGACTAGCGGGAGGGCTAGTCTCCTACGAGCAGTACTTC	CSRDTGLAGGLVSYEQYF
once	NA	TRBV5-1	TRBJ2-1	TGCGCCAGCAGCTACGGACTAATCCCGACCCAACCTGAGCAGTTCTTC	CASSYGLIPTQPEQFF
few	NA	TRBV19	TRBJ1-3	TGTGCCAGTAGTCCCCCTTCTGGAAACACCATATATTTT	CASSPPSGNTIYF
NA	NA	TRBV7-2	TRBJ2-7	TGTGCCAGCAGCTTAGAGCAGGGTTACGAGCAGTACTTC	CASSLEQGYEQYF
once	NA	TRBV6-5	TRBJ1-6	TGTGCCAGCAGTTTTCCCCAGGGTAACCATAATTCACCCCTCCACTTT	CASSFPQGNHNSPLHF
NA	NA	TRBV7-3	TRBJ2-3	TGTGCCAGCAGCTTAGAGGGCCCCGGGGATACGCAGTATTTT	CASSLEGPGDTQYF
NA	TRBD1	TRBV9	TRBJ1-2	TGTGCCAGCAGCGTAGCTTCGAGACAGGGAGTCTACACCTTC	CASSVASRQGVYTF
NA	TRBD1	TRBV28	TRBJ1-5	TGTGCCAGCAGTTTATCAGGGCGACAGGGGGCAGGTAATCAGCCCCAGCATTTT	CASSLSGRQGAGNQPQHF
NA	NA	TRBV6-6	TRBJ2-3	TGTGCCAGCAGTCCCCGACGTCTAGCGCCGCGCACAGATACGCAGTATTTT	CASSPRRLAPRTDTQYF
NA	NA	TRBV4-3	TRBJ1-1	TGCGCCAGCAGCCAAGCTGTCGTAGCGAACACTGAAGCTTTCTTT	CASSQAVVANTEAFF
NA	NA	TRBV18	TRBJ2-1	TGTGCCAGCTCACCGATGACTAGGGAGCAGTTCTTC	CASSPMTREQFF